The sample holds a few counts of the clone carrying this T cell receptor beta chain. The antigen remains unidentified. The sample is drawn from a study of regulatory T cells. General study findings and limits: In CD3G-deficient patients, conventional CD4+ T cells were enriched for hydrophobic CDR3 residues at positions 6 and 7. Regulatory T cells showed the strongest V-J pair restriction and V/J gene skewing among patient repertoires.

The primer mix had 52 TRBV and 13 TRBJ primers. The protocol was immunoSEQ multiplex PCR, while the TCRdb copy is restricted to in-frame clones and leaves out a portion. Counted here are 30,000 to 40,000 clones, 70% to 90% occurring once; the ten biggest clones make up 2.4%. The CDR3 contains 12 residues. V was clipped by 2 bases and J by 9 bases, with 8 bases between them. Germline V lookup: CDR1 MNHNS, CDR2 SASEGT. At testing, patients were 2 to 39 years old, with reduced naive and increased memory T-cell proportions. CD4+ T cells were divided by sorting: CD25-high CD127-low Tregs, CD25-low CD127-high conventional cells.

The sequencing sample was made of conventional CD4+ T cells sorted from blood. The V gene is TRBV6-1, the J gene TRBJ1-3, with D maybe TRBD1 (5 bases). This receptor was obtained from a person aged 18-29 years with CD3G deficiency. The CDR3 bases are TGTGCCAGCAGTGAACGTCAGGGCACCATATATTTT. Translating gives CASSERQGTIYF.